This entry concerns a single T cell receptor beta chain. These data belong to a study of T cells in Graves' hyperthyroidism and ophthalmopathy. Hyperthyroidism, newly diagnosed and lasting under 2 months, affected patients aged 18 to 65. RNA transcripts gave rise to amplified TCR beta CDR3 regions. With the HTBI primer set, the TCR CDR3 went through a first round of RT-PCR. Each CDR3 protein gets one entry after TCRdb re-called the multiplex PCR reads with MiXCR. The sample holds about 96,000 distinct CDR3 sequences; roughly 56% are singletons and the top ten take around 29%. Germline CDR1 is SGHKS and CDR2 is YYEKEE (reference sequence). The CDR3 sequence is 15 residues long. Trimming took 4 bases from V and 3 from J, leaving 16 bases between them.

Sequencing used blood. The chain is built from TRBV5-5 and TRBJ1-2; the D gene is possibly TRBD1 (5 bases). The TCR sequence derives from a woman aged 40 to 50 with Graves' hyperthyroidism. Here the CDR3 reads CASSLSAAGDYGYTF. The CDR3 DNA is TGTGCCAGCAGCCTGTCGGCGGCGGGGGACTATGGCTACACCTTC.